This is a list of T cell receptor beta chains from one sample in a study of Ad26.COV2.S vaccination and SARS-CoV-2 variants. Clones were read by immunoSEQ multiplex PCR, and TCRdb kept only the in-frame ones, dropping some. The table lists about 350,000 clones, 92% of them singletons. Sequences were derived from peripheral blood, sampled after recovery from COVID-19. These receptors all stem from a human donor who had recovered from COVID-19. CDR3s include the opening cysteine and the closing phenylalanine or tryptophan. A D gene is named only where the DNA matches it firmly. Rows give clone size only sometimes, using once, few, many, or a class for an expanded clone.

size,J,V,D,DNA,CDR3
NA,TRBJ1-3,TRBV5-5,NA,TGTGCCAGCAGCTTGACCGATAGCTCTGGAAACACCATATATTTT,CASSLTDSSGNTIYF
NA,TRBJ1-2,TRBV10-3,NA,TGTGCCGCCCTAAGGGGGGCCCCGGGGCATGGCTACACCTTC,CAALRGAPGHGYTF
NA,TRBJ2-2,TRBV27,NA,TGTGCCAGCAGTTTAGGTGGATGGGCCGGGGAGCTGTTTTTT,CASSLGGWAGELFF
NA,TRBJ1-1,TRBV2,NA,TGTGCCAGCCTCTCAAACACTGAAGCTTTCTTT,CASLSNTEAFF
NA,TRBJ2-3,TRBV6-5,NA,TGTGCCAGCAGCCTCGGCACAGATACGCAGTATTTT,CASSLGTDTQYF
NA,TRBJ1-2,TRBV5-4,TRBD1,TGTGCCAGCAGCTACCTACAGGGGGCGCAGATCTATGGCTACACCTTC,CASSYLQGAQIYGYTF
few,TRBJ1-6,TRBV7-9,NA,TGTGCCAGCAGCCCCCGTGGGGGCTCACCCCTCCACTTT,CASSPRGGSPLHF
NA,TRBJ1-1,TRBV2,TRBD1,TGTGCCAGCAGGCAGACAGGGACGAACACTGAAGCTTTCTTT,CASRQTGTNTEAFF
NA,TRBJ1-5,TRBV6-1,NA,TGTGCCAGCAGTGAAAACAGGGTTAGCAATCAGCCCCAGCATTTT,CASSENRVSNQPQHF
NA,TRBJ1-1,TRBV5-1,TRBD1,TGCGCCAGCAGCTCGAACAGGGGGCTCGACACTGAAGCTTTCTTT,CASSSNRGLDTEAFF
NA,TRBJ2-3,TRBV27,NA,TGTGCCAGCGGTTTCTACACAGATACGCAGTATTTT,CASGFYTDTQYF
NA,TRBJ1-6,TRBV7-2,NA,TGTGCCAGCAGCTTAGACGAGGGGTATTCACCCCTCCACTTT,CASSLDEGYSPLHF
NA,TRBJ2-7,TRBV3-1/TRBV3-2,NA,TGTGCCAGCAGCCAAGGGGGGCCGAGACTAGCCTACGAGCAGTACTTC,CASSQGGPRLAYEQYF
NA,TRBJ1-4,TRBV6-5,TRBD1,TGTGCCAGCAGTTACCGGACAGGGGAAAAACTGTTTTTT,CASSYRTGEKLFF
once,TRBJ2-4,TRBV28,NA,TGTGCCAGCAGTTTAACGGCGATAGCCAAAAACATTCAGTACTTC,CASSLTAIAKNIQYF
NA,TRBJ1-1,TRBV7-9,NA,TGTGCCAGCAGCCCTTACAGGGTAGCCACTGAAGCTTTCTTT,CASSPYRVATEAFF
NA,TRBJ2-4,TRBV2,TRBD1,TGTGCCAGCAGTCCTAGACAGGGTGGCGAAAACATTCAGTACTTC,CASSPRQGGENIQYF
NA,TRBJ2-3,TRBV5-1,NA,TGCGCCAGCAGCTCGCGGTGGAGCACAGATACGCAGTATTTT,CASSSRWSTDTQYF
NA,TRBJ1-1,TRBV12-3/TRBV12-4,NA,TGTGCCAGCAGGCTACAGAACACTGAAGCTTTCTTT,CASRLQNTEAFF